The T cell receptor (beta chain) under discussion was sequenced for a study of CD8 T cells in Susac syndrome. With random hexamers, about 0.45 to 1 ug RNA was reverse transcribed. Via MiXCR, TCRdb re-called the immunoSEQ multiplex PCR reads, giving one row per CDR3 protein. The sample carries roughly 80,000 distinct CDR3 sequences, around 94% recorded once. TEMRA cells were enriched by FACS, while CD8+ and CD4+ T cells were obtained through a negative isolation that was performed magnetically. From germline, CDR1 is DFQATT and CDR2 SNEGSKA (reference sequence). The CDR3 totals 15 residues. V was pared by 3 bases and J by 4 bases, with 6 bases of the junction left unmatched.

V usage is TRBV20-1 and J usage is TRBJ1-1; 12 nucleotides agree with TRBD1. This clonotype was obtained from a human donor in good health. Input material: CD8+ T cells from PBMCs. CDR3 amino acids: CSASRGTGGGTEAFF. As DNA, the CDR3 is TGCAGTGCTAGCCGTGGGACAGGGGGCGGCACTGAAGCTTTCTTT.